This T cell receptor beta chain came from a study of cytomegalovirus exposure and HLA in healthy donors (dated by TCRdb to 2017 to 2019). Regarding the study in general: An earlier analysis of approximately 640 of the donors reported about 250 Gb of sequence data and roughly 110 million unique TCR beta sequences from about 200 million T cells. Typing coverage varied by locus: 629-630 donors for A, B, C, DRB1 and DQB1; some 520 for DQA1; around 570 for DPA1; around 450 for DPB1. Across some 400 genotyped donors of the cohort, an average of about 240,000 unique TCR beta nucleotide sequences per donor were sequenced, and 15% to 20% of those sequences were non-productive. An early release that covered about 640 HLA-typed donors contained approximately 300 gigabases of sequencing data and 65 million to 100 million unique TCR sequences. The study aimed to test whether cataloging public T cell receptors could reveal signatures of past pathogen exposure. Along with the roughly 610-subject first cohort, a separate validation cohort of over 90 different subjects was used. Rather than drawing on any new phenotypic data, the later analysis identified candidate immune exposures from TCR beta sequences and the way those sequences occurred across donors. A later analysis re-examined previously published TCR beta repertoires from just over 650 donors and added high-resolution HLA genotyping to investigate patterns of TCR occurrence. Several DR-DQ haplotypes were handled as single units for association and clustering because linkage in the cohort was strong. To decide whether each TCR beta V gene segment behaved as functional or pseudogenic, an earlier analysis of over 500 of the donors relied on high-throughput TCR beta sequencing. HLA typing covered class I and class II loci at four-digit resolution. The genetic ancestry cluster associated with self-reported Caucasian donors included 70% to 85% of the roughly 400 genotyped donors. The study combined high-throughput TCR immunosequencing, statistical association of individual TCRs with disease status, and machine learning to predict cytomegalovirus infection status. The study used immunosequencing to profile the T cell repertoires of about 670 subjects and linked those repertoires to cytomegalovirus serostatus. All discovery cohort repertoires had been generated using a single sequencing platform. In a later genetic analysis, genome-wide SNP genotypes for about 55% of the roughly 700 donors were used, and that subset was treated as a discovery cohort. Donor age, sex, ethnicity and CMV serostatus were compiled together with the repertoire data.

The study at large found these results: In a later analysis, the rate of TCR association differed among HLA loci, with DRB1 alleles having the most associated TCRs and HLA-C alleles having the fewest. Compared with equally common non-associated chains, HLA-associated TCR beta chains in a later analysis were more clonally expanded and had lower generation probabilities. A later genetic analysis reported fewer N-insertions in productive TCRs among donors in an Asian-associated ancestry cluster than the roughly 700-donor mean. V-gene and J-gene trimming of TCR beta chains was associated with a missense DCLRE1C variant in a later genetic analysis, and the association was replicated in an independent cohort. Broadly in line with IMGT annotations, most TCR beta V segments showed up in productive rearrangements about 87% or about 30% of the time in an earlier analysis of 587 of the donors. Most CMV-associated TCR beta chains appeared to be HLA-restricted in a later analysis, and the HLA associations seemed to be driven largely by CMV exposure. HLA typing was unavailable for some donors at each locus, so association tests used only the typed subset. Some 15 rarely observed V segments, including chromosome 9 orphons, were excluded from the earlier analysis of a few hundred of the donors because counts were too low. A group of highly shared sequence variants was considered likely to be a technical artifact of the sequencing pipeline. Most TCR sequences were seen in very few donors, while some public TCRs were found in many individuals. According to the authors, the approach could potentially be generalized to other disease states and immunological phenotypes. The study listed 164 TCR beta chains as associated with cytomegalovirus. When HLA alleles, especially DR and DQ, strongly co-occurred, TCR associations were difficult to assign to individual alleles. The presence/absence analyses assumed that sequencing depth was roughly uniform across donors, and that assumption may not be true. Some IMGT-functional V segments, including TRBV6-2 and TRBV6-3, could not be distinguished by the 87-base-pair reads and were therefore excluded. At a false discovery rate of 0.05, a later analysis linked 16,951 TCR beta sequences to specific HLA alleles. A later analysis reported that several top co-occurrence clusters appeared linked to parvovirus B19, influenza, CMV and Epstein-Barr virus. Correlated functional status among segregating V segments might be attributable to linkage disequilibrium, but an unknown experimental factor could not be ruled out. For the cohort, immune exposure information was limited to CMV serostatus. A further reported finding was that TCR beta sequences accurately predicted the HLA-A and HLA-B alleles for most subjects in the first cohort. The cohort was sequenced for TCR beta chains only, and without alpha or paired-chain data the features that could be detected were limited. Three of the identified cytomegalovirus-associated TCR beta chains were confirmed in vitro to be specific for cytomegalovirus antigens. The classifier was reported to diagnose cytomegalovirus status with high specificity and sensitivity in both the original and validation cohorts.

The germline V gene (reference sequence) sets CDR1 to LNHNV and CDR2 to YYDKDF. The CDR3 has 16 amino acids, counting the end cysteine and phenylalanine. Of the read, only the CDR3 DNA is kept; its 48 bases are in frame from base 1. V lost 1 base and J lost 6 bases; the stretch between them is 16 bases long. Libraries were constructed by the immunoSEQ multiplex PCR assay. For the multiplex PCR, a mixture combining 60 forward primers for TCR Vbeta segments and 13 reverse primers for TCR Jbeta segments was used. The CDR3 region of rearranged TCR beta genes was amplified from genomic DNA by a multiplex PCR assay. The Illumina HiSeq System was used to sequence the amplified TCR beta libraries as 87-base-pair reads. In the authors' own workflow: Across the 666 repertoires, a later analysis counted approximately 83 million unique TCR beta chains, 9.5 million to 13 million of which were shared by at least two donors. A nearest-neighbor algorithm error-corrected the raw reads and collapsed the reads into unique sequences, merging closely related sequences to remove PCR and sequencing errors. Alignment of CDR3 sequences to IMGT reference sequences was used to assign V, D and J gene segments. For a sequence to be retained, at least a six-nucleotide match to both a V gene segment and a J gene segment was required. A rearrangement counted as productive if the CDR3 had no stop codons and remained in frame with V and J, and every other rearrangement counted as non-productive. CDR3 was defined by IMGT convention, running from the second conserved V-encoded cysteine to the conserved J-encoded phenylalanine. The earlier analysis of around 640 of the donors excluded sequences that lacked an unambiguous match to a single V gene segment. In an earlier analysis of 587 of the donors, a V segment was called functional when productive rearrangements were above 56.7%, and segregating when the standard deviation between donors exceeded 5%. A statistical classification framework was built for diagnosing cytomegalovirus status from the catalog of TCR beta chain sequences. In a later analysis, V and J genes were assigned by comparing TCR nucleotide sequences against IMGT/GENE-DB human TR gene sequences. In a later analysis, CDR3 sequences and most-parsimonious VDJ recombination scenarios were assigned using the TCRdist pipeline. In a later analysis, each TCR beta chain was defined by its CDR3 amino acid sequence together with its V-gene family, and reads lacking a unique V-gene family were excluded. In a later analysis, 550 to 650 highly shared, low-generation-probability nucleotide sequences were removed to address suspected cross-contamination and a sequencing artifact. In a later analysis, a clonal expansion index was calculated for each public chain from normalized within-repertoire ranks of inferred template counts. In a later analysis, generation probabilities were computed with a VDJ recombination model fitted to out-of-frame rearrangements, and the resulting probabilities were checked against IGoR. In a later analysis, hypergeometric tests were used to score TCR-TCR, TCR-HLA and TCR-CMV co-occurrence, with a repertoire-size bias correction applied to TCR pairs. False discovery rates were estimated in a later analysis by permuting HLA or CMV assignments 20 times. A later analysis grouped co-occurring TCRs with DBSCAN, adding TCRdist sequence similarity when clustering within HLA-allele-positive subsets. Repertoires with fewer than 30,000 or more than 120,000 public chains were left out of co-occurrence clustering, as were about 5 repertoires with anomalous nucleotide sharing. Sourced from immuneACCESS, this table was stored by TCRdb with only in-frame sequences that have V and J called. A share of the clones is absent; for the studies checked, an unresolved V gene accounts for under half, and the remainder has no known explanation. V and J calls and clone size are as listed in that table; D and trimming were resolved from the DNA. Present in this sample are 140,000 to 150,000 clones, 65% to 85% of which were seen just once. 3.5% to 5.5% of the sample lies in the top ten.

On this clone: Its antigen is unknown. The record has no base qualities; no much larger clone is one base away.

The cohort comprised 666 healthy bone marrow donors. At the time of sampling, every cohort member was nominally healthy, though immune exposures that went unrecorded were likely present. The donor was CMV seropositive and belonged to the group of over 250 seropositive cohort members. A peripheral blood sample was collected from each donor, and TCR beta sequencing was performed on peripheral blood mononuclear cells. The Qiagen DNeasy Blood Extraction Kit was used to extract genomic DNA from the blood cell samples. The rearranged chain carries TRBV15 and TRBJ1-3; the D gene cannot be named for sure. The receptor was derived from a woman in her thirties or forties in good health and CMV-seropositive. The sequencing sample was made of PBMCs. The CDR3 sequence is CATSRGEQDFLNTIYF. The DNA is as follows: TGTGCCACCAGCAGAGGGGAGCAGGATTTCTTAAACACCATATATTTT.